This is a list of T cell receptor beta chains from one sample in a study of somatic mutations in cytotoxic T cells in rheumatoid arthritis. Here immunoSEQ multiplex PCR was the method, and the copy in TCRdb shows in-frame clones only, minus some. The sample has more than 15,000 clones; more than 65% are singletons. The sample taken for sequencing was CD8+ T cells sorted from blood. Receptors originate from an adult with rheumatoid arthritis. CDR3s include the opening cysteine and the closing phenylalanine or tryptophan. The D gene is left open where the match is weak. Clone size is stated in some rows and not others, as once, few, many or a class when expanded.

J: TRBJ2-3; V: TRBV5-4; size: few; D: -; length: 15; CDR3: CASSLAQISTDTQYF; DNA: TGTGCCAGCAGCTTGGCGCAGATAAGCACAGATACGCAGTATTTT
J: TRBJ1-2; V: TRBV6-5; size: few; D: -; length: 12; CDR3: CASSDRSYGYTF; DNA: TGTGCCAGCAGTGACAGATCCTATGGCTACACCTTC
J: TRBJ2-3; V: TRBV5-4; size: -; D: TRBD2; length: 16; CDR3: CASSWGSGGPTDTQYF; DNA: TGTGCCAGCAGCTGGGGTTCGGGGGGGCCTACAGATACGCAGTATTTT
J: TRBJ2-3; V: TRBV27; size: -; D: -; length: 15; CDR3: CASSAPADAAYTQYF; DNA: TGTGCCAGCAGCGCCCCAGCGGATGCAGCCTATACGCAGTATTTT
J: TRBJ2-7; V: TRBV7-9; size: -; D: -; length: 13; CDR3: CASSPRGVYEQYF; DNA: TGTGCCAGCAGCCCCCGGGGAGTCTACGAGCAGTACTTC
J: TRBJ2-7; V: TRBV7-9; size: few; D: -; length: 11; CDR3: CASSSRDSLYF; DNA: TGTGCCAGCAGCTCCCGGGACTCCCTTTACTTC
J: TRBJ1-1; V: TRBV27; size: -; D: TRBD1; length: 13; CDR3: CASRQGGWGEAFF; DNA: TGTGCCAGCCGTCAGGGGGGATGGGGTGAAGCTTTCTTT
J: TRBJ2-1; V: TRBV10-3; size: -; D: -; length: 18; CDR3: CAISELSPAAKGYNEQFF; DNA: TGTGCCATCAGTGAACTGTCCCCAGCGGCGAAGGGTTACAATGAGCAGTTCTTC
J: TRBJ1-4; V: TRBV4-1; size: -; D: -; length: 16; CDR3: CASSFWGHSTNEKLFF; DNA: TGCGCCAGCAGCTTTTGGGGACACTCAACTAATGAAAAACTGTTTTTT
J: TRBJ1-2; V: TRBV5-4; size: -; D: TRBD1; length: 17; CDR3: CASSSTGGASSNYGYTF; DNA: TGTGCCAGCAGCTCGACAGGGGGCGCATCCTCTAACTATGGCTACACCTTC
J: TRBJ2-5; V: TRBV11-2; size: -; D: TRBD2; length: 14; CDR3: CASSVSGGAQTQYF; DNA: TGTGCCAGCAGCGTTAGCGGGGGGGCGCAGACCCAGTACTTC
J: TRBJ1-6; V: TRBV9; size: -; D: TRBD1; length: 14; CDR3: CASSAGDSNSPLHF; DNA: TGTGCCAGCAGCGCAGGGGACAGTAATTCACCCCTCCACTTT
J: TRBJ2-7; V: TRBV7-9; size: -; D: -; length: 13; CDR3: CASSFSTVGEQYF; DNA: TGTGCCAGCAGCTTTTCGACAGTCGGGGAGCAGTACTTC
J: TRBJ2-1; V: TRBV15; size: -; D: TRBD2; length: 16; CDR3: CATSRVAGGSYNEQFF; DNA: TGTGCCACCAGCAGAGTTGCGGGGGGTTCCTACAATGAGCAGTTCTTC
J: TRBJ2-3; V: TRBV7-9; size: -; D: -; length: 13; CDR3: CASSPGSTDTQYF; DNA: TGTGCCAGCAGTCCGGGAAGCACAGATACGCAGTATTTT
J: TRBJ2-2; V: TRBV2; size: -; D: TRBD2; length: 15; CDR3: CASSQRGGGTGELFF; DNA: TGTGCCAGCAGCCAACGGGGGGGAGGTACCGGGGAGCTGTTTTTT
J: TRBJ2-7; V: TRBV5-6; size: -; D: TRBD2; length: 18; CDR3: CASSPGTKLAGGPYEQYF; DNA: TGTGCCAGCAGTCCCGGGACGAAACTAGCGGGGGGCCCCTACGAGCAGTACTTC
J: TRBJ1-1; V: TRBV4-2; size: -; D: -; length: 16; CDR3: CASSQDTAGMNTEAFF; DNA: TGTGCCAGCAGCCAAGATACCGCAGGGATGAACACTGAAGCTTTCTTT
J: TRBJ2-5; V: TRBV2; size: -; D: TRBD2; length: 17; CDR3: CASRGDLLAGEEETQYF; DNA: TGTGCCAGCAGAGGCGATTTACTAGCGGGGGAGGAGGAGACCCAGTACTTC
J: TRBJ1-5; V: TRBV19; size: -; D: -; length: 15; CDR3: CASMSWDLGNQPQHF; DNA: TGTGCCAGTATGTCATGGGATTTGGGCAATCAGCCCCAGCATTTT
J: TRBJ1-4; V: TRBV7-9; size: -; D: -; length: 14; CDR3: CASSLGTTLPKLFF; DNA: TGTGCCAGCAGCTTAGGTACCACCCTCCCAAAACTGTTTTTT
J: TRBJ1-4; V: TRBV7-6; size: -; D: -; length: 16; CDR3: CASSGNTGSANEKLFF; DNA: TGTGCCAGCAGCGGTAATACAGGGAGCGCAAATGAAAAACTGTTTTTT
J: TRBJ2-2; V: TRBV5-4; size: -; D: -; length: 15; CDR3: CASSLWGEGSGELFF; DNA: TGTGCCAGCAGCTTGTGGGGCGAGGGATCCGGGGAGCTGTTTTTT
J: TRBJ1-1; V: TRBV19; size: -; D: -; length: 14; CDR3: CASSKTVVGTEAFF; DNA: TGTGCCAGTAGTAAGACCGTCGTAGGCACTGAAGCTTTCTTT
J: TRBJ2-5; V: TRBV28; size: -; D: TRBD1; length: 13; CDR3: CASNNRGQETQYF; DNA: TGTGCCAGCAATAACAGGGGTCAAGAGACCCAGTACTTC
J: TRBJ2-3; V: TRBV6-1; size: -; D: -; length: 11; CDR3: CASYDTDTQYF; DNA: TGTGCCAGCTACGATACAGATACGCAGTATTTT
J: TRBJ2-7; V: TRBV7-9; size: -; D: -; length: 12; CDR3: CASSLSVDEQYF; DNA: TGTGCCAGCAGCTTGTCGGTCGACGAGCAGTACTTC
J: TRBJ2-5; V: TRBV27; size: -; D: -; length: 15; CDR3: CASSLKAGITETQYF; DNA: TGTGCCAGCAGTTTAAAAGCAGGGATCACAGAGACCCAGTACTTC
J: TRBJ1-6; V: TRBV27; size: -; D: TRBD1; length: 14; CDR3: CASTMTGDNSPLHF; DNA: TGTGCCAGCACAATGACAGGGGATAATTCACCCCTCCACTTT
J: TRBJ2-3; V: TRBV9; size: -; D: TRBD2; length: 15; CDR3: CASSAGGAGGDTQYF; DNA: TGTGCCAGCAGCGCCGGGGGGGCCGGGGGAGATACGCAGTATTTT
J: TRBJ1-1; V: TRBV5-1; size: -; D: TRBD1; length: 16; CDR3: CASTSSPGTGNTEAFF; DNA: TGCGCCAGCACTTCTAGTCCCGGGACAGGGAACACTGAAGCTTTCTTT
J: TRBJ1-3; V: TRBV7-9; size: -; D: -; length: 16; CDR3: CASSLASGGSGNTIYF; DNA: TGTGCCAGCAGCTTAGCATCCGGGGGCTCTGGAAACACCATATATTTT
J: TRBJ1-3; V: TRBV4-1; size: -; D: TRBD1; length: 18; CDR3: CASSQGGALTGGLNTIYF; DNA: TGCGCCAGCAGCCAAGGAGGGGCCCTGACAGGGGGCTTGAACACCATATATTTT
J: TRBJ1-4; V: TRBV4-1; size: -; D: -; length: 15; CDR3: CASSQGSATNEKLFF; DNA: TGCGCCAGCAGCCAAGGCAGCGCAACTAATGAAAAACTGTTTTTT
J: TRBJ2-2; V: TRBV6-4; size: -; D: -; length: 14; CDR3: CASSRKADSGELFF; DNA: TGTGCCAGCAGTCGAAAGGCGGACTCAGGGGAGCTGTTTTTT
J: TRBJ1-3; V: TRBV7-7; size: -; D: -; length: 15; CDR3: CASSLGEGSGNTIYF; DNA: TGTGCCAGCAGCTTAGGTGAAGGCTCTGGAAACACCATATATTTT
J: TRBJ2-1; V: TRBV2; size: -; D: TRBD2; length: 15; CDR3: CASRLAGGSYNEQFF; DNA: TGTGCCAGCAGGCTAGCGGGGGGGTCCTACAATGAGCAGTTCTTC
J: TRBJ1-3; V: TRBV4-1; size: -; D: -; length: 15; CDR3: CASSQTIASGNTIYF; DNA: TGCGCCAGCAGTCAAACAATCGCATCTGGAAACACCATATATTTT
J: TRBJ1-2; V: TRBV10-3; size: -; D: -; length: 13; CDR3: CAISDDTLYGYTF; DNA: TGTGCCATCAGTGATGACACCCTCTATGGCTACACCTTC
J: TRBJ2-1; V: TRBV5-6; size: -; D: -; length: 14; CDR3: CASSLVREYNEQFF; DNA: TGTGCCAGCAGCTTGGTCCGGGAATACAATGAGCAGTTCTTC
J: TRBJ1-5; V: TRBV6-1; size: few; D: -; length: 15; CDR3: CASSEVREGNQPQHF; DNA: TGTGCCAGCAGTGAAGTAAGGGAGGGCAATCAGCCCCAGCATTTT
J: TRBJ2-2; V: TRBV19; size: -; D: -; length: 15; CDR3: CASSRSYKGDGELFF; DNA: TGTGCCAGTAGTAGAAGTTATAAGGGTGACGGGGAGCTGTTTTTT
J: TRBJ2-7; V: TRBV9; size: -; D: -; length: 14; CDR3: CASSEGDSFYEQYF; DNA: TGTGCCAGCAGCGAGGGGGACTCGTTTTACGAGCAGTACTTC
J: TRBJ1-5; V: TRBV19; size: -; D: -; length: 15; CDR3: CASSIDQGGNQPQHF; DNA: TGTGCCAGTAGTATAGACCAAGGAGGCAATCAGCCCCAGCATTTT
J: TRBJ2-3; V: TRBV7-9; size: few; D: -; length: 17; CDR3: CASSYPTGAQNTDTQYF; DNA: TGTGCCAGCAGCTACCCAACCGGGGCCCAAAACACAGATACGCAGTATTTT
J: TRBJ1-6; V: TRBV10-3; size: -; D: -; length: 14; CDR3: CAISGAGVGSPLHF; DNA: TGTGCCATCAGTGGGGCCGGGGTTGGTTCACCCCTCCACTTT
J: TRBJ2-3; V: TRBV6-4; size: -; D: TRBD2; length: 18; CDR3: CASSEKWAGLAGTDTQYF; DNA: TGTGCCAGCAGTGAGAAGTGGGCCGGACTAGCCGGGACAGATACGCAGTATTTT
J: TRBJ1-6; V: TRBV18; size: -; D: -; length: 15; CDR3: CASSSSPWDNSPLHF; DNA: TGTGCCAGCTCCTCCTCCCCGTGGGATAATTCACCCCTCCACTTT
J: TRBJ1-2; V: TRBV9; size: -; D: -; length: 14; CDR3: CASSVAPGNYGYTF; DNA: TGTGCCAGCAGCGTAGCTCCCGGGAACTATGGCTACACCTTC
J: TRBJ1-4; V: TRBV21-1; size: -; D: -; length: 19; CDR3: CASSTQGATHHSFGEKLFF; DNA: TGTGCCAGCAGCACACAGGGGGCGACCCATCACTCATTCGGTGAAAAACTGTTTTTT
J: TRBJ2-7; V: TRBV30; size: -; D: TRBD1; length: 13; CDR3: CAWSVGTEYEQYF; DNA: TGTGCCTGGAGTGTAGGGACAGAGTACGAGCAGTACTTC